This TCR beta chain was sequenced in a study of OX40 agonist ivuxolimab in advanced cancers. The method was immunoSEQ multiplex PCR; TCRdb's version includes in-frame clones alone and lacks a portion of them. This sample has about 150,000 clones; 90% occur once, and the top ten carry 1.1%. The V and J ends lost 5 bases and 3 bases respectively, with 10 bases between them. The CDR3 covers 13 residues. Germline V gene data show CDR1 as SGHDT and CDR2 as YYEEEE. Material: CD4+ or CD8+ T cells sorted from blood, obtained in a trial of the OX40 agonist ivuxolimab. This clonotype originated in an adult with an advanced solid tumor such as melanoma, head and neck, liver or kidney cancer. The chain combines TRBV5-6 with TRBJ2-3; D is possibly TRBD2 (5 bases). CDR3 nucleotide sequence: TGTGCCAGCAGGGAAAGGAGGACAGATACGCAGTATTTT. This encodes CASRERRTDTQYF.